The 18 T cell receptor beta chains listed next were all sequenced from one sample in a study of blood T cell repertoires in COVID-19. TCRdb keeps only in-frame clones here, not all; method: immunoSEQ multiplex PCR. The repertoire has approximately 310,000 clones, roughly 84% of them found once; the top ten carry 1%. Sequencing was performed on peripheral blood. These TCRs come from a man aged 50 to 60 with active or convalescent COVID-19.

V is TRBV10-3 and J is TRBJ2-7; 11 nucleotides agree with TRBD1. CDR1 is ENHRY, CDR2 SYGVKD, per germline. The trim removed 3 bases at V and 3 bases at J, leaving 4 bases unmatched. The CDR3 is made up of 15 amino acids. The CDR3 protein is CAISDPGQGVYEQYF. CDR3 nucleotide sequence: TGTGCCATCAGTGATCCGGGACAGGGGGTCTACGAGCAGTACTTC.

The CDR3 DNA follows: TGTGCCAGCAGCGTAGTCGGTGAAGCTTTCTTT. Amino acids: CASSVVGEAFF. This rearrangement joins TRBV9 to TRBJ1-1, with D uncertain. V lost 0 bases to trimming and J lost 7 bases, with 4 bases between them. Germline values: CDR1 SGDLS, CDR2 YYNGEE. CDR3 length: 11 residues.

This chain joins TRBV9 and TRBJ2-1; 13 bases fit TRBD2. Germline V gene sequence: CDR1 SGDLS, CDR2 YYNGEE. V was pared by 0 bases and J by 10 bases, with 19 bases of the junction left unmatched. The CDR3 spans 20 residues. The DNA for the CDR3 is TGTGCCAGCAGCGTAGGACGAGGCGCCGGGACTAGCGGGGTAGAGGGCGAGCAGTTCTTC. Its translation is CASSVGRGAGTSGVEGEQFF.

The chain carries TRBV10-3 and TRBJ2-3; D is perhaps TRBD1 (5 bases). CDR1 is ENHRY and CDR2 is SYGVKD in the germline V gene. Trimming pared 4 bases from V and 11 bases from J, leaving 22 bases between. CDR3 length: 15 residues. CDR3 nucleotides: TGTGCCATCAGTGTGGGGCAGGAGCTTTCCGATGTGCAGTATTTT. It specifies CAISVGQELSDVQYF.

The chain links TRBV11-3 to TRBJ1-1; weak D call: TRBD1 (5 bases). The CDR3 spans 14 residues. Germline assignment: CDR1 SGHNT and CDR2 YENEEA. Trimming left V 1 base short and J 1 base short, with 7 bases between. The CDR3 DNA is TGTGCCAGCAGCTTAGGGCAGGGGAACACTGAAGCTTTCTTT. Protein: CASSLGQGNTEAFF.

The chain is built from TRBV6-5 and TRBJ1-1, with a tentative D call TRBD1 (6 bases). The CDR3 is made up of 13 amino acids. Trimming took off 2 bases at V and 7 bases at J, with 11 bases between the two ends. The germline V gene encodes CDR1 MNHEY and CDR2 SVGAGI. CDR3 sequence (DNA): TGTGCCAGCAGTTACCCGGGACAAGGTGAAGCTTTCTTT. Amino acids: CASSYPGQGEAFF.

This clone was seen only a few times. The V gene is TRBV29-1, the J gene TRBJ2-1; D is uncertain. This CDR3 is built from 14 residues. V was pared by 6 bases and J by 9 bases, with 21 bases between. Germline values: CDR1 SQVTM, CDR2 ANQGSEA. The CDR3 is CSVVGRSTMVEQFF. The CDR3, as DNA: TGCAGCGTCGTTGGAAGGAGTACGATGGTTGAGCAGTTCTTC.

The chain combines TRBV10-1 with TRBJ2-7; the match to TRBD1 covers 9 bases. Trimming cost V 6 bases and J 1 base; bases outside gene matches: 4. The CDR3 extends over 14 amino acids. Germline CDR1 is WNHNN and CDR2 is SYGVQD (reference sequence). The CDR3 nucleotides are TGCGCCAGCAGCCGGGACAGGGCTTCCTACGAGCAGTACTTC. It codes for CASSRDRASYEQYF.

For the CDR3, the DNA is TGTGCCAGCAGCCGACAGGGTACTAATGAAAAACTGTTTTTT. It encodes CASSRQGTNEKLFF. The chain links TRBV3-1 (or the pseudogene TRBV3-2) to TRBJ1-4; 7 positions match TRBD1. CDR3 length: 14 residues. The germline gives CDR1 LGHDT, CDR2 YNNKEL (reference sequence). V lost 4 bases and J lost 2; bases outside the gene matches: 1.

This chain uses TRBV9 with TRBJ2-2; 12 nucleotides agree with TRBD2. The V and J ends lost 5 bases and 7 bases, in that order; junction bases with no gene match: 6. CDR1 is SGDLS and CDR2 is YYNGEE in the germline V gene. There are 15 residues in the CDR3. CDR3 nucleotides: TGTGCCAGCAGACCTAGCGGGGGGGCCGGCGGGGAGCTGTTTTTT. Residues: CASRPSGGAGGELFF. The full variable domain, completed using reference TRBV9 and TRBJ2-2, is DSGVTQTPKHLITATGQRVTLRCSPRSGDLSVYWYQQSLDQGLQFLIQYYNGEERAKGNILERFSAQQFPDLHSELNLSSLELGDSALYFCASRPSGGAGGELFFGEGSRLTVL.

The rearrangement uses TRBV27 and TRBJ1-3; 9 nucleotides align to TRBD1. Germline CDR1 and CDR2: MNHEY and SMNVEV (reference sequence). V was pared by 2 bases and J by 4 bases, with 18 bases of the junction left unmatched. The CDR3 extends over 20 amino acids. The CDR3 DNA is TGTGCCAGCAGTTTAGGTCCCCCGGGACAGGGCTCCCAGGGGGGAAACACCATATATTTT. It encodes CASSLGPPGQGSQGGNTIYF.

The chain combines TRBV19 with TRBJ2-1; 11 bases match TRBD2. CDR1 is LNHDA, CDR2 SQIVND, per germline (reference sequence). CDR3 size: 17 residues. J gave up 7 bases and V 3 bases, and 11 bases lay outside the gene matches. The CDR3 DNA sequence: TGTGCCAGTAGTATGTCTGGGAGACTAGCGGGATTGAATGAGCAGTTCTTC. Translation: CASSMSGRLAGLNEQFF. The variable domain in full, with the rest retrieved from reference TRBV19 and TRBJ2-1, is DGGITQSPKYLFRKEGQNVTLSCEQNLNHDAMYWYRQDPGQGLRLIYYSQIVNDFQKGDIAEGYSVSREKKESFPLTVTSAQKNPTAFYLCASSMSGRLAGLNEQFFGPGTRLTVL.

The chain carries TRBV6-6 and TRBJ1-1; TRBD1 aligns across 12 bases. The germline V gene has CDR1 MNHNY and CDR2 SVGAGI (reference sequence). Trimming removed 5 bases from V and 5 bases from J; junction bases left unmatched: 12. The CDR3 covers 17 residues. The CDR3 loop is CASSLRPGQGARTEAFF. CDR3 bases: TGTGCCAGCAGTCTCCGTCCGGGACAGGGGGCGAGGACTGAAGCTTTCTTT.

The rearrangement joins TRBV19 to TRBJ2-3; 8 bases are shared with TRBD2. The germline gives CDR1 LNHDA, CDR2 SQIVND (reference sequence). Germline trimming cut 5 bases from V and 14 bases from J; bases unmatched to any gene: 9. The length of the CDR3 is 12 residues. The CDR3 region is CASSDGGRKLYF. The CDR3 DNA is TGTGCCAGTAGTGACGGCGGGAGGAAGTTGTATTTT.

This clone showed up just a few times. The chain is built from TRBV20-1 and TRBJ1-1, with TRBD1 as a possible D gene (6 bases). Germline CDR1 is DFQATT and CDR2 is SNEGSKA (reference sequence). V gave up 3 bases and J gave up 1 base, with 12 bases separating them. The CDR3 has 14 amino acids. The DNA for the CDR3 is TGCAGTGCTAGTCAGACAGGTCAGAACACTGAAGCTTTCTTT. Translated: CSASQTGQNTEAFF.

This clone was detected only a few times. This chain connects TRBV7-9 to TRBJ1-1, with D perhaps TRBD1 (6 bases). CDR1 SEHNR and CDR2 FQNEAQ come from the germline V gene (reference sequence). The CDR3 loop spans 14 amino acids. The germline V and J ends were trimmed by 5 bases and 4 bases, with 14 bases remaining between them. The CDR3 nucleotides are TGTGCCAGCAGCCCAGGGGCCGTTACCACTGAAGCTTTCTTT. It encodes CASSPGAVTTEAFF.

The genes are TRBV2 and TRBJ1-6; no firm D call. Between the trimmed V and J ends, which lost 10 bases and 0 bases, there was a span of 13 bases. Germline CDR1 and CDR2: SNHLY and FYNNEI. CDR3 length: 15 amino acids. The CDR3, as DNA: TGTGCCACATCGGACTTGAGCTCCTATAATTCACCCCTCCACTTT. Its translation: CATSDLSSYNSPLHF.

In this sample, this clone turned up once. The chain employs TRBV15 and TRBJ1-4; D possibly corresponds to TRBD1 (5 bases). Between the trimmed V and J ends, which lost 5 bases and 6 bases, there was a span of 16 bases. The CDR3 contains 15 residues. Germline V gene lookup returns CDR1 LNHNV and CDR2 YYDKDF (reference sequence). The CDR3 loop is CATSVPRVRDEKLFF. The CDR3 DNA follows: TGTGCCACCAGCGTCCCCAGGGTACGTGATGAAAAACTGTTTTTT.